Following are 32 T cell receptor beta chains from one sample sequenced in a study of T cell responses to AZD1222 COVID-19 vaccine. The table came from immunoSEQ multiplex PCR; TCRdb's copy has only in-frame clones and leaves some out. Of tens of thousands of clones listed, around 93% are singletons. Sample: peripheral blood, taken 28 days after the second AZD1222 dose. The receptor source for this set is an adult who received the AZD1222 COVID-19 vaccine.

The chain uses TRBV5-1 and TRBJ2-6, with TRBD2 matching 11 bases. The CDR3 is made up of 17 amino acids. The J segment lost 0 bases and the V segment lost 1 base, leaving 0 bases of the junction unmatched. In germline, CDR1 is SGHRS, CDR2 YFSETQ. The CDR3 coding sequence is TGCGCCAGCAGCTTGACTAGCGGGAGCTCTGGGGCCAACGTCCTGACTTTC. Protein product: CASSLTSGSSGANVLTF.

V and J are TRBV6-5 and TRBJ1-2; D gene ambiguous. The CDR3 loop spans 13 amino acids. The V end was cut by 10 bases, the J end by 3 bases, with 15 bases between. Germline-derived CDR1 and CDR2 are MNHEY and SVGAGI. CDR3 nucleotide sequence: TGTGCCATAACATGGGGTCTAGACTATGGCTACACCTTC. This encodes CAITWGLDYGYTF.

This chain joins TRBV4-1 and TRBJ1-1, with D perhaps matching TRBD1 (6 bases). Per the germline V gene, CDR1 is MGHRA and CDR2 is YSYEKL. The CDR3 length is 16 residues. Trimming left V 7 bases short and J 0 bases short, with 18 bases between. This CDR3 reads CASMLRGNGMNTEAFF. Here the CDR3 DNA reads TGCGCCAGCATGCTTAGGGGGAACGGCATGAACACTGAAGCTTTCTTT.

This clone was seen once. The CDR3 sequence: CASSYSGRASNVLTF. As DNA, the CDR3 is TGTGCCAGCAGCTATAGCGGGAGGGCCAGTAACGTCCTGACTTTC. The chain is built from TRBV7-9 and TRBJ2-6; 11 bases agree with TRBD2. CDR3 length: 15 amino acids. V lost 4 bases and J lost 10; bases outside the gene matches: 6. The germline V gene encodes CDR1 SEHNR and CDR2 FQNEAQ (reference sequence).

The sample holds a few counts of this clone. V gene TRBV20-1 combines with J gene TRBJ1-2; TRBD1 might be the D (5 bases). Per the germline V gene, CDR1 is DFQATT and CDR2 is SNEGSKA (reference sequence). Trimming took 8 bases from V and 8 from J, leaving 15 bases between them. CDR3 size: 11 residues. The CDR3 is CSPPGVGGYTF. The CDR3 DNA reads TGCAGTCCCCCGGGGGTTGGAGGCTACACCTTC.

This chain connects TRBV2 to TRBJ1-6; D unclear. Trimming cost V 4 bases and J 2 bases, with 9 bases left between them. The CDR3 consists of 15 residues. CDR1 is SNHLY and CDR2 is FYNNEI in the germline V gene. The DNA for the CDR3 is TGTGCCAGCAGTGGCGAATGGCCCTATAATTCACCCCTCCACTTT. It is translated as CASSGEWPYNSPLHF.

The chain recombines TRBV28 with TRBJ2-1; D gene unclear. V dropped 3 bases and J dropped 1 base, with 10 bases sitting between them. CDR3 size: 15 residues. Germline loops: CDR1 MDHEN, CDR2 SYDVKM. CDR3 protein: CASSLGGPSYNEQFF. The CDR3 DNA reads as TGTGCCAGCAGTTTGGGCGGCCCTTCCTACAATGAGCAGTTCTTC.

V usage is TRBV3-1 (or the pseudogene TRBV3-2) and J usage is TRBJ2-1; 11 bases map to TRBD2. Losses at the gene ends were 4 bases for V and 13 bases for J; bases not matched to a gene: 9. This CDR3 comprises 14 residues. Germline loops: CDR1 LGHDT, CDR2 YNNKEL (reference sequence). In DNA, the CDR3 is TGTGCCAGCAGCCCGACTAGCGGGAAAAAGCGCCAGTTCTTC. This gives the protein CASSPTSGKKRQFF.

The V gene is TRBV2, the J gene TRBJ2-7; 10 bases agree with TRBD1. The CDR3 is made up of 17 amino acids. Germline lookup yields CDR1 SNHLY and CDR2 FYNNEI. V shed 2 bases, J shed 6 bases, and the junction held 13 bases outside the gene matches. In DNA, the CDR3 is TGTGCCAGCAGTGAATCCATGTCCGGGACAGGGGTCGGCGAGCAGTACTTC. This sequence encodes CASSESMSGTGVGEQYF.

J is TRBJ1-2 and V is TRBV6-6; no clear D gene. Germline-derived CDR1 and CDR2 are MNHNY and SVGAGI (reference sequence). V was cut by 7 bases and J by 0 bases, with 12 bases left in between. The length of the CDR3 is 14 residues. CDR3 bases: TGTGCCAGCACCTCCCCAGGTTCTAACTATGGCTACACCTTC. Translated: CASTSPGSNYGYTF.

The chain couples TRBV6-5 to TRBJ1-2; 8 bases map to TRBD1. Germline loops: CDR1 MNHEY, CDR2 SVGAGI. V shed 4 bases, J shed 0 bases, and the junction held 1 base outside the gene matches. This CDR3 contains 14 residues. CDR3 loop: CASSSDRANYGYTF. In DNA form, the CDR3 reads TGTGCCAGCAGTTCGGACAGGGCTAACTATGGCTACACCTTC.

This chain connects TRBV30 to TRBJ1-4; D possibly corresponds to TRBD1 (6 bases). CDR1 and CDR2 from the germline V gene are GTSNPN and SVGIG (reference sequence). V was clipped by 0 bases and J by 1 base, with 15 bases between them. The CDR3 consists of 17 residues. CDR3 nucleotide sequence: TGTGCCTGGAGTGTACGGCCCGAACAGGGAACTAATGAAAAACTGTTTTTT. As protein: CAWSVRPEQGTNEKLFF. The full variable domain, rest sourced from reference TRBV30 and TRBJ1-4, is SQTIHQWPATLVQPVGSPLSLECTVEGTSNPNLYWYRQAAGRGLQLLFYSVGIGQISSEVPQNLSASRPQDRQFILSSKKLLLSDSGFYLCAWSVRPEQGTNEKLFFGSGTQLSVL.

The chain employs TRBV7-6 and TRBJ2-7; 9 bases are a match to TRBD1. Germline-derived CDR1 and CDR2 are SGHVS and FNYEAQ. V shed 0 bases, J shed 1 base, and the junction held 1 base outside the gene matches. This CDR3 is built from 15 residues. CDR3 sequence (DNA): TGTGCCAGCAGCTTAGCGGGGACAGGGTCCTACGAGCAGTACTTC. Translating it yields CASSLAGTGSYEQYF.

The chain joins TRBV21-1 to TRBJ2-7. TRBV21-1 is termed a pseudogene. CDR3 length equals 17 residues. The DNA of the CDR3 is TGTGCCAGCAGCAAATGCCTCCCGCGGACCGAACCCGACGAGCAGTACTTC. Protein product: CASSKCLPRTEPDEQYF.

V and J are TRBV15 and TRBJ1-5; 9 bases agree with TRBD1. J gave up 1 base and V 2 bases, and 6 bases lay outside the gene matches. CDR3 length: 17 residues. CDR1 is LNHNV, CDR2 YYDKDF, per germline (reference sequence). The CDR3 is CATSRMAGTGSNQPQHF. The CDR3 DNA sequence: TGTGCCACCAGCAGAATGGCCGGGACAGGGAGCAATCAGCCCCAGCATTTT.

This chain joins TRBV15 and TRBJ2-5; D perhaps matches TRBD1 (6 bases). There are 15 residues in the CDR3. The V and J ends lost 2 bases and 2 bases respectively, with 12 bases between them. Germline-derived CDR1 and CDR2 are LNHNV and YYDKDF (reference sequence). CDR3 sequence: CATSRLGQTQETQYF. The CDR3 nucleotides are TGTGCCACCAGCAGACTAGGACAGACGCAAGAGACCCAGTACTTC.

The V call is TRBV5-1, the J call TRBJ2-7; D not certain. The CDR3 extends over 14 amino acids. V gave up 1 base and J gave up 0 bases, with 8 bases separating them. Germline V gene lookup returns CDR1 SGHRS and CDR2 YFSETQ. The CDR3 here is CASSLHQSSYEQYF. CDR3 bases: TGCGCCAGCAGCTTGCACCAGAGCTCCTACGAGCAGTACTTC.

The chain combines TRBV6-5 with TRBJ2-1; 8 bases agree with TRBD2. Germline CDR1 is MNHEY and CDR2 is SVGAGI. The CDR3 has 15 residues. J was trimmed by 4 bases and V by 6 bases; bases with no gene match: 8. The CDR3 DNA reads TGTGCCAGCAGCCGGGCGGGAGGACCTTACAATGAGCAGTTCTTC. Translated: CASSRAGGPYNEQFF.

V and J are TRBV7-2 and TRBJ2-5, with D possibly matching TRBD2 (5 bases). This CDR3 is 15 amino acids long. Deletions cut 1 base from V and 2 bases from J, with 11 bases between. CDR1 and CDR2 from the germline V gene are SGHTA and FQGNSA. The CDR3 coding sequence is TGTGCCAGCAGCTTAGTCGGCAGCGGTCAAGAGACCCAGTACTTC. It is translated as CASSLVGSGQETQYF.

The V gene is TRBV5-1, the J gene TRBJ2-2, with D perhaps matching TRBD2 (6 bases). Germline loops: CDR1 SGHRS, CDR2 YFSETQ. The V end was cut by 5 bases, the J end by 1 base, with 12 bases between. This CDR3 contains 15 residues. The CDR3 nucleotides read TGCGCCAGCAGGGGCGGTAGCGGGAACACCGGGGAGCTGTTTTTT. As protein: CASRGGSGNTGELFF. The variable domain in full, with the rest retrieved from reference TRBV5-1 and TRBJ2-2, is KAGVTQTPRYLIKTRGQQVTLSCSPISGHRSVSWYQQTPGQGLQFLFEYFSETQRNKGNFPGRFSGRQFSNSRSEMNVSTLELGDSALYLCASRGGSGNTGELFFGEGSRLTVL.

The chain carries TRBV6-2 or TRBV6-3 and TRBJ2-6; unclear D gene. The CDR3 totals 16 residues. Germline V gene lookup returns CDR1 MNHEY and CDR2 SVGEGT. Trimming removed 0 bases at V and 0 bases at J, with 6 bases between. The CDR3 sequence: CASSYSPVSGANVLTF. CDR3 DNA sequence: TGTGCCAGCAGTTACTCTCCAGTCTCTGGGGCCAACGTCCTGACTTTC.

The V and J genes are TRBV2 and TRBJ1-6; no firm D call. The CDR3 is 11 amino acids. Trimming pared 6 bases from V and 13 bases from J, leaving 10 bases between. Germline CDR1 reads SNHLY; CDR2 reads FYNNEI. The CDR3 DNA is TGTGCCAGCAGCGATGTCACCCCCCTCCACTTT. Its protein product is CASSDVTPLHF.

The chain carries TRBV29-1 and TRBJ2-3; TRBD1 might be the D (6 bases). Trimming stripped 2 bases from V and 2 bases from J, with 11 bases between. CDR1 SQVTM and CDR2 ANQGSEA come from the germline V gene. CDR3 length: 14 residues. CDR3 bases: TGCAGCGTTGAAAGGGACACTTCCACAGATACGCAGTATTTT. Translating it yields CSVERDTSTDTQYF.

V usage is TRBV28 and J usage is TRBJ1-4; D unclear. Germline lookup yields CDR1 MDHEN and CDR2 SYDVKM. The CDR3 runs to 15 residues. Trimming cost V 2 bases and J 4 bases, with 11 bases left between them. The CDR3 DNA sequence: TGTGCCAGCAGTTTAAGGTCCGGCCTTAATGAAAAACTGTTTTTT. It translates to CASSLRSGLNEKLFF.

This chain connects TRBV20-1 to TRBJ2-7, with D unclear. The CDR3 consists of 11 residues. CDR1 and CDR2 from the germline V gene are DFQATT and SNEGSKA (reference sequence). Trimming removed 6 bases from V and 6 bases from J, with 12 bases in between. In nucleotides, the CDR3 is TGCAGTGCGCAGACCCTCGGCGAGCAGTACTTC. As protein: CSAQTLGEQYF.

The V gene is TRBV30, the J gene TRBJ2-7; no clear D. This CDR3 has 11 amino acids. Trimming stripped 2 bases from V and 9 bases from J, with 11 bases between. Germline values: CDR1 GTSNPN, CDR2 SVGIG (reference sequence). CDR3 DNA sequence: TGTGCCTGGAGTTCGTCCGTGGTGCAGTACTTC. Its protein is CAWSSSVVQYF.

V is TRBV6-1 and J is TRBJ1-2; weak D call: TRBD1 (6 bases). Trimming removed 2 bases at V and 0 bases at J, with 22 bases between. The length of the CDR3 is 19 residues. In germline, CDR1 is MNHNS, CDR2 SASEGT. The CDR3, as DNA: TGTGCCAGCAGTGAACAATGGCTGGCGACAGGAGGAACTAACTATGGCTACACCTTC. This gives the protein CASSEQWLATGGTNYGYTF.

J is TRBJ2-2 and V is TRBV5-1; TRBD1 matches at 9 bases. The trim removed 4 bases at V and 1 base at J, leaving 5 bases unmatched. Germline CDR1 is SGHRS and CDR2 is YFSETQ. The CDR3 is 16 amino acids. In nucleotides, the CDR3 is TGCGCCAGCAGCGTACAGGGGGCGGGGAACACCGGGGAGCTGTTTTTT. Its translation: CASSVQGAGNTGELFF. Using reference TRBV5-1 and TRBJ2-2 for the parts outside the CDR3, the full variable domain is KAGVTQTPRYLIKTRGQQVTLSCSPISGHRSVSWYQQTPGQGLQFLFEYFSETQRNKGNFPGRFSGRQFSNSRSEMNVSTLELGDSALYLCASSVQGAGNTGELFFGEGSRLTVL.

This clone was seen a handful of times. V usage is TRBV19 and J usage is TRBJ2-1, with TRBD2 as a possible D gene (7 bases). Germline V CDR1 and CDR2: LNHDA, SQIVND (reference sequence). The CDR3 loop spans 12 amino acids. Trimming left V 7 bases short and J 8 bases short, with 12 bases between. The CDR3: CASTTGGHEQFF. CDR3 DNA: TGTGCCAGTACGACGGGGGGCCATGAGCAGTTCTTC. Complete variable domain (other parts from reference TRBV19 and TRBJ2-1): DGGITQSPKYLFRKEGQNVTLSCEQNLNHDAMYWYRQDPGQGLRLIYYSQIVNDFQKGDIAEGYSVSREKKESFPLTVTSAQKNPTAFYLCASTTGGHEQFFGPGTRLTVL.

This clone was detected once. The rearrangement uses TRBV19 and TRBJ2-7; 11 bases fit TRBD2. The junction had 10 bases not matched to a gene; V was cut back by 5 bases and J by 4 bases. In germline, CDR1 is LNHDA, CDR2 SQIVND (reference sequence). CDR3 length equals 16 residues. CDR3 sequence (DNA): TGTGCCAGTAGTCCCGTCGTAGCGGGAGGGGGTTACGAGCAGTACTTC. Translating gives CASSPVVAGGGYEQYF.

There are a few counts of this clone. DNA for the CDR3: TGCGCCAGCAGCGAGGGGACAGTTAACTATGGCTACACCTTC. This codes for CASSEGTVNYGYTF. The chain combines TRBV5-1 with TRBJ1-2; 7 positions agree with TRBD1. The V and J ends lost 4 bases and 1 base, in that order; junction bases with no gene match: 4. Germline V lookup: CDR1 SGHRS, CDR2 YFSETQ. This CDR3 is 14 amino acids long.

The chain joins TRBV28 to TRBJ2-7, with 7 bases fitting TRBD2. Germline V gene data show CDR1 as MDHEN and CDR2 as SYDVKM. Losses at the gene ends were 7 bases for V and 2 bases for J; bases not matched to a gene: 8. The CDR3 loop spans 14 amino acids. The CDR3 sequence is CASIGGRFPYEQYF. The CDR3 DNA is TGTGCCAGCATCGGGGGGAGGTTCCCCTACGAGCAGTACTTC.